The subject of this entry is one TCR beta chain. What it binds is unknown. The sample originates from a study of OX40 agonist ivuxolimab in advanced cancers. Study in general: Eligibility rules accepted prior anti-PD-1, anti-PD-L1 or anti-CTLA-4 therapy, and over 35% had some. Findings of the study overall: In the 0.1 to 3.0 mg/kg range, CD4+ and CD8+ blood T cells had expanded clonally by week 6.

From germline, CDR1 is SGHVS and CDR2 FQNEAQ. This CDR3 has 16 residues. Trimming removed 5 bases from V and 0 bases from J, with 16 bases in between. Generated by immunoSEQ multiplex PCR, the TCRdb table keeps only in-frame clones and is missing some. Among about 61,000 clones, around 90% were seen once, and the ten largest hold approximately 1.8%. The material was CD4+ or CD8+ T cells sorted from blood, obtained in a trial of the OX40 agonist ivuxolimab. The sequence was obtained from an adult with an advanced solid tumor such as melanoma, head and neck, liver or kidney cancer. The V call is TRBV7-8, the J call TRBJ1-1; no definite D call. CDR3 residues: CASSPRRTAMNTEAFF. For the CDR3, the DNA is TGTGCCAGCAGCCCGAGACGGACGGCCATGAACACTGAAGCTTTCTTT.